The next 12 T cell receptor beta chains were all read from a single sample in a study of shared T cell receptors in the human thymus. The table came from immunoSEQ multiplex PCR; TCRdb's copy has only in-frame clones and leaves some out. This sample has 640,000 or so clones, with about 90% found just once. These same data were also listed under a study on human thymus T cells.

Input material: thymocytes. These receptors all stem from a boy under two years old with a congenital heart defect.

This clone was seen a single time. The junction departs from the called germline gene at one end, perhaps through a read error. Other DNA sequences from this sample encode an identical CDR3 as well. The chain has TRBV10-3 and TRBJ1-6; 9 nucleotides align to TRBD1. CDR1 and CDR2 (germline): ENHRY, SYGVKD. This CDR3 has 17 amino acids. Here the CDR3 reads CAISEFPGQGGHSPLHF. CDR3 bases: TGTGCCATCAGTGAGTTCCCGGGACAGGGTGGGCATTCCCCCCTCCACTTT.

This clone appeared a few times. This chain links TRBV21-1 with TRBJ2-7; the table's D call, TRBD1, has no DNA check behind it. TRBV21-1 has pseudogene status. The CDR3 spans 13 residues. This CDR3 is CASRQGIAYEQYF. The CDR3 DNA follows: TGTGCCAGCCGACAGGGTATAGCCTACGAGCAGTACTTC.

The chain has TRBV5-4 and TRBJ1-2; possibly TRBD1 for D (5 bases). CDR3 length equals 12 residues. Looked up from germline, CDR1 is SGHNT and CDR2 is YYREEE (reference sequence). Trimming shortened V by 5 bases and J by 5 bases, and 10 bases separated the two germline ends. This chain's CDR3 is CASSNAGYGYTF. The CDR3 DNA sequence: TGTGCCAGCAGTAATGCAGGGTATGGCTACACCTTC.

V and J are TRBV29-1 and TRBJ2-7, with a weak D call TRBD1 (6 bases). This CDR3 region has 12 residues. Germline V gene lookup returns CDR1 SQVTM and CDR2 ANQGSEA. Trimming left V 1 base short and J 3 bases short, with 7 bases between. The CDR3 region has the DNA TGCAGCGTTGAAGGGACAGACTACGAGCAGTACTTC. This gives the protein CSVEGTDYEQYF.

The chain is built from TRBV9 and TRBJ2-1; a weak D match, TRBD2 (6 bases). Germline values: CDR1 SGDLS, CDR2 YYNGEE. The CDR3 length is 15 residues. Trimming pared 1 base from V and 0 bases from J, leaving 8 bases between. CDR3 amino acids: CASSVTGSSYNEQFF. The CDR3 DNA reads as TGTGCCAGCAGCGTAACCGGGAGCTCCTACAATGAGCAGTTCTTC.

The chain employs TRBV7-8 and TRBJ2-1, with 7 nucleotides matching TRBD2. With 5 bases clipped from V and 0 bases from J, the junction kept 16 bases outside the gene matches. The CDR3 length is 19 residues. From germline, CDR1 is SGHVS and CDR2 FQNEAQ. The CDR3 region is CASSGGTKLPRSSYNEQFF. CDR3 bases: TGTGCCAGCAGCGGCGGGACTAAGTTGCCTCGGAGCTCCTACAATGAGCAGTTCTTC. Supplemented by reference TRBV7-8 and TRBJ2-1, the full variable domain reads GAGVSQSPRYKVAKRGQDVALRCDPISGHVSLFWYQQALGQGPEFLTYFQNEAQLDKSGLPSDRFFAERPEGSVSTLKIQRTQQEDSAVYLCASSGGTKLPRSSYNEQFFGPGTRLTVL.

The chain's CDR3 is CASSPFRDRNQPQHF. In nucleotides, the CDR3 is TGTGCCAGCAGCCCCTTCCGGGACAGAAATCAGCCCCAGCATTTT. The rearrangement links TRBV27 to TRBJ1-5, with TRBD1 matching over 7 bases. There are 15 residues in the CDR3. V lost 6 bases to trimming and J lost 4 bases; unmatched junction nucleotides: 9. From germline, CDR1 is MNHEY and CDR2 SMNVEV (reference sequence).

For the CDR3, the DNA is TGTGCCAGCAGTTTATGTCCGGGACTAGCGGTAGAGACCCAGTACTTC. Residues: CASSLCPGLAVETQYF. This sequence joins TRBV28 and TRBJ2-5; 11 bases line up with TRBD2. The V gene end was trimmed by 0 bases and the J gene end by 4 bases; junction bases not matched to a gene: 4. This CDR3 contains 16 residues. CDR1 MDHEN and CDR2 SYDVKM come from the germline V gene.

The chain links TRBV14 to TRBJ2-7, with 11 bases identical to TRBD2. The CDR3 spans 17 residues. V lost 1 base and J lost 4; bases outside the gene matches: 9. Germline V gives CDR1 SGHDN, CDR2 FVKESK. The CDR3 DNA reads TGTGCCAGCAGCCAAGTCTCCCTAGCGGGGGGTCGGTACGAGCAGTACTTC. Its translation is CASSQVSLAGGRYEQYF.

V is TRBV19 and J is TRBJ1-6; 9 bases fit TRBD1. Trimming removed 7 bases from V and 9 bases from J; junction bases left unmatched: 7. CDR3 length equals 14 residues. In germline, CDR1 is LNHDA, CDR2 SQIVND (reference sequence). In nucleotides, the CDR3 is TGTGCCAGTACTCTACAGGGGGCACTTTCACCCCTCCACTTT. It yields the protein CASTLQGALSPLHF. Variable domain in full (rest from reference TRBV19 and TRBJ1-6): DGGITQSPKYLFRKEGQNVTLSCEQNLNHDAMYWYRQDPGQGLRLIYYSQIVNDFQKGDIAEGYSVSREKKESFPLTVTSAQKNPTAFYLCASTLQGALSPLHFGNGTRLTVT.

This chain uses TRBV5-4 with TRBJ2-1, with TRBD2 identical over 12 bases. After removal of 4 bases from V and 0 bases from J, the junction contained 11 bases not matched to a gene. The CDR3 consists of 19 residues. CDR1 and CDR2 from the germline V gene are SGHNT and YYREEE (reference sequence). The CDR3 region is CASSPTGLAGWSSYNEQFF. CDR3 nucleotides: TGTGCCAGCAGCCCGACCGGACTAGCGGGGTGGAGCTCCTACAATGAGCAGTTCTTC.

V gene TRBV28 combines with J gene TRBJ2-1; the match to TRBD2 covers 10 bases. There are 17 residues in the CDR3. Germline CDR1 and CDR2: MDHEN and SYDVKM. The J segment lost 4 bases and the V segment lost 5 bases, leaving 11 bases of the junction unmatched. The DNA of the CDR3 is TGTGCCAGCAGTCCAGGACTAGCGGCTACCACTTACAATGAGCAGTTCTTC. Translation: CASSPGLAATTYNEQFF.